This T cell receptor (beta chain) was sequenced in a study of blood T cell repertoires in COVID-19. For the study at large: Whether acute or convalescent, the COVID-19 samples came from the United States, Italy and Spain.

This clone was picked up many times. Methods used by the authors: Estimates of nucleated cell counts were drawn from the amplification of reference gene primers. Libraries were prepared by immunoSEQ multiplex PCR; TCRdb keeps only in-frame clonotypes and omits some of them. The DNA was the basis for D and trimming; V, J and clone size are from that table. Of roughly 70,000 clones in the sample, about 88% were seen once. The CDR3 spans 12 residues. CDR1 is SEHNR, CDR2 FQNEAQ, per germline (reference sequence). Trimming removed 3 bases from V and 5 bases from J, with 7 bases in between. Sample: peripheral blood. The receptor's source is a man between 65 and 85 years old with acute or convalescent COVID-19. The chain couples TRBV7-9 to TRBJ1-1; D uncertain. The CDR3 DNA sequence: TGTGCCAGCAGCTTCCCCGGGACTGAAGCTTTCTTT. It encodes CASSFPGTEAFF.